These 17 T cell receptor beta chains originate from one sample sequenced in a study of cytomegalovirus exposure and HLA in healthy donors. A multiplex PCR was run with 60 Vbeta primers and 13 Jbeta primers. This table comes from immunoSEQ multiplex PCR, and its TCRdb copy is limited to in-frame clones, with some not included. This table has 100,000 or so clones, roughly 15% appearing once. Sample: PBMCs. The receptors stem from a female donor in good health and CMV-seronegative.

This clone has just a few counts. The chain joins TRBV28 to TRBJ2-7; 7 bases map to TRBD2. CDR3 length: 17 residues. Trimming cost V 4 bases and J 5 bases; bases outside gene matches: 17. The germline V gene has CDR1 MDHEN and CDR2 SYDVKM. Here the CDR3 DNA reads TGTGCCAGCAGTTCCCCTCAAACCCGACTAGCAGCCCACGAGCAGTACTTC. This codes for CASSSPQTRLAAHEQYF.

This chain connects TRBV15 to TRBJ2-5, with a possible D match to TRBD2 (7 bases). The germline V gene encodes CDR1 LNHNV and CDR2 YYDKDF (reference sequence). Trimming took off 0 bases at V and 2 bases at J, with 16 bases between the two ends. This CDR3 spans 17 amino acids. The CDR3 region is CATSRDGVGGGQETQYF. The CDR3 DNA reads TGTGCCACCAGCAGAGATGGGGTAGGGGGGGGACAAGAGACCCAGTACTTC.

The sample holds a few counts of this clone. This chain uses TRBV7-2 with TRBJ2-4, with TRBD1 as a possible D gene (5 bases). Germline V gene lookup returns CDR1 SGHTA and CDR2 FQGNSA. This CDR3 has 12 residues. V shed 2 bases and J shed 7 bases, with 6 bases lying between them. The CDR3 nucleotides read TGTGCCAGCAGCTTAACAGGCAACATTCAGTACTTC. It specifies CASSLTGNIQYF.

This CDR3 reads CASSSPLREGAYEQYF. DNA for the CDR3: TGTGCCAGCAGCTCTCCCCTTCGGGAGGGGGCCTACGAGCAGTACTTC. The chain links TRBV5-8 to TRBJ2-7, with 8 bases aligning to TRBD2. Germline V gene sequence: CDR1 SGHTS, CDR2 YDEGEE. The junction had 10 bases not matched to a gene; V was cut back by 3 bases and J by 2 bases. CDR3 length: 16 amino acids.

In this sample, this clone turned up a few times. This chain uses TRBV5-1 with TRBJ2-3; D gene unclear. V gave up 0 bases and J gave up 6 bases, with 8 bases separating them. Germline V gene data show CDR1 as SGHRS and CDR2 as YFSETQ. The CDR3 extends over 13 amino acids. The CDR3 nucleotides are TGCGCCAGCAGCTTGGCCCCCACTGATACGCAGTATTTT. It is translated as CASSLAPTDTQYF.

The rearrangement uses TRBV5-4 and TRBJ2-3, with 8 bases that match TRBD1. The CDR3 consists of 15 residues. V was clipped by 4 bases and J by 0 bases; unmatched bases: 4. In germline, CDR1 is SGHNT, CDR2 YYREEE (reference sequence). CDR3: CASSRGQGSTDTQYF. DNA of the CDR3: TGTGCCAGCAGCCGCGGACAGGGTAGCACAGATACGCAGTATTTT.

This clone was seen more than once but under ten times. The chain uses TRBV4-3 and TRBJ1-5; 9 bases are a match to TRBD1. The CDR3 extends over 14 amino acids. Germline V gene data show CDR1 as LGHNA and CDR2 as YSLEER. J was trimmed by 6 bases and V by 4 bases; bases with no gene match: 4. Written as DNA, the CDR3 is TGCGCCAGCAGCCCGGACAGGGGCCCTCAGCCCCAGCATTTT. This encodes CASSPDRGPQPQHF.

In its sample, this clone was seen a few times. The V and J genes are TRBV9 and TRBJ2-1, with D possibly matching TRBD1 (6 bases). V dropped 2 bases and J dropped 2 bases, with 17 bases sitting between them. The CDR3 is 17 residues long. Looked up from germline, CDR1 is SGDLS and CDR2 is YYNGEE. The chain's CDR3 is CASSVQGRPPTYNEQFF. The CDR3 coding sequence is TGTGCCAGCAGCGTTCAGGGGCGTCCTCCGACCTACAATGAGCAGTTCTTC.

This clone has only a few counts. The chain recombines TRBV30 with TRBJ1-3, with TRBD1 matching over 8 bases. The ends lost 0 bases at V and 6 bases at J; junction bases unmatched: 7. The CDR3 runs to 15 residues. The germline CDR1 and CDR2 sequences are GTSNPN and SVGIG (reference sequence). The DNA of the CDR3 is TGTGCCTGGAGTGTAACTAGGACAGGGCCAAACACCATATATTTT. As protein: CAWSVTRTGPNTIYF.

V is TRBV28 and J is TRBJ1-5; D not certain. V was trimmed by 2 bases and J by 2 bases, leaving 7 bases between them. The CDR3 is 14 amino acids. Germline V gene lookup returns CDR1 MDHEN and CDR2 SYDVKM. Here the CDR3 reads CASSLVRGNQPQHF. DNA for the CDR3: TGTGCCAGCAGTTTAGTACGCGGCAATCAGCCCCAGCATTTT.

This clone occurred a few times. This CDR3 reads CSVTRQGARGYTF. The CDR3 DNA follows: TGCAGCGTTACCAGACAGGGGGCTAGGGGCTACACCTTC. The chain links TRBV29-1 to TRBJ1-2, with 10 bases fitting TRBD1. CDR1 is SQVTM and CDR2 is ANQGSEA in the germline V gene. This CDR3 is 13 amino acids long. V lost 5 bases to trimming and J lost 8 bases; unmatched junction nucleotides: 8.

The rearrangement links TRBV6-5 to TRBJ1-1, with D perhaps TRBD1 (6 bases). Germline V gene data show CDR1 as MNHEY and CDR2 as SVGAGI. Trimming shortened V by 2 bases and J by 6 bases, and 10 bases separated the two germline ends. The CDR3 contains 13 residues. The CDR3 region is CASSYEGGAEAFF. In DNA form, the CDR3 reads TGTGCCAGCAGTTACGAAGGGGGGGCTGAAGCTTTCTTT.

This clone was observed a handful of times. The chain couples TRBV28 to TRBJ2-7; TRBD1 matches 9 bases. This CDR3 contains 16 residues. CDR1 and CDR2 from the germline V gene are MDHEN and SYDVKM. J lost 5 bases, V lost 5 bases, and 13 bases had no gene match. The CDR3 is CASSPYPGQGGHEQYF. CDR3 nucleotide sequence: TGTGCCAGCAGTCCCTACCCGGGACAGGGCGGTCACGAGCAGTACTTC.

The chain carries TRBV5-1 and TRBJ1-1; 8 positions match TRBD1. The germline V gene has CDR1 SGHRS and CDR2 YFSETQ. This CDR3 comprises 14 residues. The V segment lost 4 bases and the J segment 0 bases; nucleotides outside the gene matches: 2. Here the CDR3 reads CASSPDRVNTEAFF. CDR3 in DNA: TGCGCCAGCAGCCCGGACAGGGTGAACACTGAAGCTTTCTTT.

There are a few counts of this clone. The rearrangement joins TRBV27 to TRBJ1-6; 7 positions match TRBD1. In germline, CDR1 is MNHEY, CDR2 SMNVEV (reference sequence). The CDR3 has 12 residues. Trimming cost V 8 bases and J 12 bases; bases outside gene matches: 7. In nucleotides, the CDR3 is TGTGCCAGCGGGCCTGACAGGGTACCCCTCCACTTT. It translates to CASGPDRVPLHF.

This clone turned up a few times. CDR3 in amino acids: CASSERTVNQPQHF. The CDR3 nucleotides read TGTGCCAGCAGTGAGCGGACAGTCAATCAGCCCCAGCATTTT. V gene TRBV2 combines with J gene TRBJ1-5; possibly TRBD1 for D (6 bases). CDR1 SNHLY and CDR2 FYNNEI come from the germline V gene. V shed 3 bases and J shed 3 bases, with 9 bases lying between them. The CDR3 is made up of 14 amino acids.

The gene calls are TRBV18 and TRBJ1-1; D gene ambiguous. With 2 bases removed from V and 0 bases from J, the gap between germline ends came to 7 bases. Looked up from germline, CDR1 is KGHSH and CDR2 is LQKENI. There are 14 residues in the CDR3. The CDR3 here is CASSPEAMNTEAFF. The CDR3 DNA reads TGTGCCAGCTCACCAGAGGCTATGAACACTGAAGCTTTCTTT.